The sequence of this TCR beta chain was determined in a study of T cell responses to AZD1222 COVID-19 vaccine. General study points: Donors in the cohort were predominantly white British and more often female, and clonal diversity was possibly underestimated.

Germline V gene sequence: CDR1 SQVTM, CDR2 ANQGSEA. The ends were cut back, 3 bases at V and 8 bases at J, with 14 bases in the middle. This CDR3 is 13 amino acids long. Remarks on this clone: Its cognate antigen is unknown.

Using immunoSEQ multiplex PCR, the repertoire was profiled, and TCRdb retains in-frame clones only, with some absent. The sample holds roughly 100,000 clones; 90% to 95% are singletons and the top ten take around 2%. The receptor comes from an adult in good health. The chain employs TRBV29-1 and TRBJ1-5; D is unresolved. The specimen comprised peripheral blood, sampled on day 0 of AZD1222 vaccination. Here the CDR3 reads CSVEVTPGKPQHF. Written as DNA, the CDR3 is TGCAGCGTTGAGGTGACCCCGGGGAAGCCCCAGCATTTT. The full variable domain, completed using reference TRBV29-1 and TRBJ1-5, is SAVISQKPSRDICQRGTSLTIQCQVDSQVTMMFWYRQQPGQSLTLIATANQGSEATYESGFVIDKFPISRPNLTFSTLTVSNMSPEDSSIYLCSVEVTPGKPQHFGDGTRLSIL.